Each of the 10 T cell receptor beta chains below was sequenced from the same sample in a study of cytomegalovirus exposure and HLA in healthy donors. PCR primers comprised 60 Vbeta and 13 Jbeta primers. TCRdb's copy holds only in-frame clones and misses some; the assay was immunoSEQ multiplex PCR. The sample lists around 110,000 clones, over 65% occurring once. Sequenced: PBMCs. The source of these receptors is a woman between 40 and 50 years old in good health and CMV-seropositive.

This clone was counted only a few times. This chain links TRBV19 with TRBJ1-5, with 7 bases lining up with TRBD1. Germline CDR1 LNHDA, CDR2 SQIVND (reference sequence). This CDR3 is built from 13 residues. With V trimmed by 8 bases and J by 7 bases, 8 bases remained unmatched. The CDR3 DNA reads TGTGCCAGTCGGTGGCAGGGGGACCAGCCCCAGCATTTT. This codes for CASRWQGDQPQHF.

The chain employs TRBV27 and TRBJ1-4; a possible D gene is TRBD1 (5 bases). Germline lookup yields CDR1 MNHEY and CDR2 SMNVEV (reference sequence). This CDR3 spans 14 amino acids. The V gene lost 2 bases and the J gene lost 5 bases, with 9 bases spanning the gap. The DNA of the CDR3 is TGTGCCAGCAGTTTAGCCCAGGGAAATGAAAAACTGTTTTTT. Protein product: CASSLAQGNEKLFF.

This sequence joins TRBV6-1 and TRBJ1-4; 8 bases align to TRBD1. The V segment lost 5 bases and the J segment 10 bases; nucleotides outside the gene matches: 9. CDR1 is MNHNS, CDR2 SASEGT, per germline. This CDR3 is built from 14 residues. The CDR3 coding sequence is TGTGCCAGCAGTCTCGGACAGGGTAGTGTAAAACTGTTTTTT. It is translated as CASSLGQGSVKLFF.

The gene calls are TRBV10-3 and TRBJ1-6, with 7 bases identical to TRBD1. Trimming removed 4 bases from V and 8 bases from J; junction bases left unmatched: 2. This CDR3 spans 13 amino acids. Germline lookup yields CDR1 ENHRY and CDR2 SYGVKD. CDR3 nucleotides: TGTGCCATCAGTGGACAGGGAGATTCACCCCTCCACTTT. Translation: CAISGQGDSPLHF.

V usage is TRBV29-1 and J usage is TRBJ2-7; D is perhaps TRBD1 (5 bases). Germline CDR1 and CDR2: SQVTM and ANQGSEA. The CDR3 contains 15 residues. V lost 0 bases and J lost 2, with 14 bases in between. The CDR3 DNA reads TGCAGCGTTGAAGATCTGGCAGGGAATGCCTACGAGCAGTACTTC. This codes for CSVEDLAGNAYEQYF.

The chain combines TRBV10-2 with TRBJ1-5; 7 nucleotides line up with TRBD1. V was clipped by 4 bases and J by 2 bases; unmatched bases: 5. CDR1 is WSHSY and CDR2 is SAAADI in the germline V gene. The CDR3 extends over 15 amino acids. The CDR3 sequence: CASSVGTARNQPQHF. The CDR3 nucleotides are TGCGCCAGCAGTGTAGGGACAGCCCGCAATCAGCCCCAGCATTTT.

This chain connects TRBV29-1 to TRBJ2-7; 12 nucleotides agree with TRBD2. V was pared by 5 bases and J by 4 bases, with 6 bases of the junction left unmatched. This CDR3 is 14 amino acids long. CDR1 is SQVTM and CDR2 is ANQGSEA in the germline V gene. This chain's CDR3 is CSVPTSGSRYEQYF. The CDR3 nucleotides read TGCAGCGTTCCGACTAGCGGGAGTAGGTACGAGCAGTACTTC.

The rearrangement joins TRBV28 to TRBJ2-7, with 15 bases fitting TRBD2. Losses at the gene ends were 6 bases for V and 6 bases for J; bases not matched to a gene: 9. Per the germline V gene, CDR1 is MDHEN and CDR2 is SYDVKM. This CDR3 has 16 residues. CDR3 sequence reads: CASSLGLAGGRREQYF. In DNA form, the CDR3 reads TGTGCCAGCAGCCTGGGACTAGCGGGAGGTAGACGCGAGCAGTACTTC.

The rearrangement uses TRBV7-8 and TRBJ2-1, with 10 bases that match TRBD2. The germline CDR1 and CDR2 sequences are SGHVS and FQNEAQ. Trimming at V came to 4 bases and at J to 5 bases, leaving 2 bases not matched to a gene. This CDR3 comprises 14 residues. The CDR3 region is CASSYSGGHNEQFF. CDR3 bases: TGTGCCAGCAGCTATAGCGGGGGGCACAATGAGCAGTTCTTC.

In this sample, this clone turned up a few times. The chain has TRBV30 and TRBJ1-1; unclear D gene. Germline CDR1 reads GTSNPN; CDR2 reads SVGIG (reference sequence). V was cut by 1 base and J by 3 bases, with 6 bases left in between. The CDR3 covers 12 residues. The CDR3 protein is CAWSDTDTEAFF. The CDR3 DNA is TGTGCCTGGAGTGACACCGACACTGAAGCTTTCTTT.